These T cell receptor beta chains were read from a single sample in a study of type 1 and type 2 diabetes patients. One entry per CDR3 protein results from TCRdb running MiXCR on the multiplex PCR reads. Seen here are about 250,000 distinct CDR3 sequences, more than 45% observed once, and the top ten hold 12% to 15%. Sequencing input: peripheral blood mononuclear cells (PBMCs). These receptors originate from a man between 18 and 35 years old with type 2 diabetes. Each CDR3 is given with its conserved first and last residue. A D gene is named only where the DNA matches it firmly. The size field is filled for only some rows; it gives once, few, many or a size class.

D	J	V	size	CDR3	DNA
TRBD1	TRBJ1-1	TRBV5-1	few	CASSGGTGNTEAFF	TGCGCCAGCAGCGGAGGGACAGGGAACACTGAAGCTTTCTTT
.	TRBJ2-1	TRBV2	few	CASGGIYNEQFF	TGTGCCAGCGGGGGGATCTACAATGAGCAGTTCTTC
.	TRBJ2-2	TRBV9	.	CASSVAPNPNTGELFF	TGTGCCAGCAGCGTAGCTCCAAATCCCAACACCGGGGAGCTGTTTTTT
.	TRBJ1-5	TRBV20-1	.	CSARIRGVVGRDQPQHF	TGCAGTGCTAGAATTAGAGGTGTAGTAGGAAGAGATCAGCCCCAGCATTTT
TRBD1	TRBJ1-1	TRBV30	few	CAWRGGQGNTEAFF	TGTGCCTGGAGAGGGGGACAGGGGAACACTGAAGCTTTCTTT
.	TRBJ1-6	TRBV7-2	few	CASSRIQGYNSPLHF	TGTGCCAGCAGCCGAATACAGGGTTATAATTCACCCCTCCACTTT
.	TRBJ2-5	TRBV10-2	many	CASSDSGAEETQYF	TGCGCCAGCAGTGACTCAGGAGCTGAGGAGACCCAGTACTTC
.	TRBJ2-1	TRBV10-3	.	CAIRGTNEQFF	TGTGCCATCAGGGGTACAAATGAGCAGTTCTTC
TRBD1	TRBJ1-4	TRBV6-6	.	CASSRTGLFGEKLFF	TGTGCCAGCAGCCGGACAGGGTTATTTGGTGAAAAACTGTTTTTT
TRBD1	TRBJ2-7	TRBV12-5	few	CASGGLRDSKTYEQYF	TGTGCTAGTGGTGGCCTCCGGGACAGCAAAACCTACGAGCAGTACTTC
TRBD2	TRBJ2-1	TRBV2	few	CASGVAGGHRNEQFF	TGTGCCAGCGGGGTGGCGGGAGGGCATCGCAATGAGCAGTTCTTC
.	TRBJ2-7	TRBV5-1	.	CASSLGDGRYEQYF	TGCGCCAGCAGCTTGGGGGACGGAAGGTACGAGCAGTACTTC
.	TRBJ2-6	TRBV28	.	CASSFRAITSGANVLTF	TGTGCCAGCAGTTTTAGGGCCATTACCTCTGGGGCCAACGTCCTGACTTTC
TRBD1	TRBJ2-7	TRBV15	many	CATSRERAGGAYEQYF	TGTGCCACCAGCAGAGAGAGGGCAGGGGGCGCCTACGAGCAGTACTTC
.	TRBJ2-7	TRBV25-1	.	CVSSEALTEINEQYF	TGTGTTAGCAGTGAAGCCTTGACAGAAATCAACGAGCAGTACTTC
TRBD2	TRBJ2-1	TRBV9	.	CASSEGPSGIVEQFF	TGTGCCAGCAGCGAGGGTCCTAGCGGGATTGTTGAGCAGTTCTTC
.	TRBJ1-2	TRBV29-1	.	CSVEDRGVNYGYTF	TGCAGCGTTGAAGATCGGGGGGTTAACTATGGCTACACCTTC
.	TRBJ2-5	TRBV12-3/TRBV12-4	.	CASSLSGGTQYF	TGTGCCAGCAGTTTATCCGGGGGGACCCAGTACTTC